What follows are 23 T cell receptor beta chains derived from one specimen sequenced in a study of cytomegalovirus exposure and HLA in healthy donors (TCRdb year 2017). Libraries were built with the immunoSEQ multiplex PCR assay. For the multiplex PCR, a mixture combining 60 forward primers for TCR Vbeta segments and 13 reverse primers for TCR Jbeta segments was used. Not all clones reach the TCRdb copy of this immuneACCESS table, which keeps in-frame sequences only. Checked studies attribute under half of the gap to unresolved V genes and leave the rest unexplained. Within this sample are 90,000 or so clones, with 75% to 85% of them counted one time only. In total, the top ten clones hold about 30% of the sample. The sequencing input was PBMCs. All receptors come from a man aged 45-65 years in good health and CMV-seropositive.

This clone showed up just a few times. V is TRBV18 and J is TRBJ1-2; D is possibly TRBD1 (5 bases). The ends were cut back, 0 bases at V and 6 bases at J, with 14 bases in the middle. Germline V lookup: CDR1 KGHSH, CDR2 LQKENI. CDR3 length: 15 amino acids. The DNA for the CDR3 is TGTGCCAGCTCACCACCTTCGACAGACTCAGATGGCTACACCTTC. Translated: CASSPPSTDSDGYTF.

The rearrangement links TRBV7-9 to TRBJ2-5; 11 bases are a match to TRBD2. The CDR3 contains 16 residues. The V and J ends lost 5 bases and 2 bases, in that order; junction bases with no gene match: 7. Germline V gene data show CDR1 as SEHNR and CDR2 as FQNEAQ (reference sequence). The CDR3 sequence is CASSRGLAAGQETQYF. As DNA, the CDR3 is TGTGCCAGCAGCCGGGGACTAGCGGCCGGGCAAGAGACCCAGTACTTC. The full variable domain, in which reference TRBV7-9 and TRBJ2-5 provide the parts outside the CDR3, is DTGVSQNPRHKITKRGQNVTFRCDPISEHNRLYWYRQTLGQGPEFLTYFQNEAQLEKSRLLSDRFSAERPKGSFSTLEIQRTEQGDSAMYLCASSRGLAAGQETQYFGPGTRLLVL.

The genes are TRBV7-9 and TRBJ1-5; 7 nucleotides line up with TRBD1. V lost 1 base to trimming and J lost 3 bases; unmatched junction nucleotides: 6. The CDR3 runs 16 residues. CDR1 is SEHNR and CDR2 is FQNEAQ in the germline V gene (reference sequence). CDR3 loop: CASSLGGQVHNQPQHF. The CDR3 bases are TGTGCCAGCAGCTTAGGAGGACAGGTTCACAATCAGCCCCAGCATTTT.

The chain has TRBV19 and TRBJ1-1; TRBD1 matches at 7 bases. J gave up 0 bases and V 8 bases, and 3 bases lay outside the gene matches. Germline V gene data show CDR1 as LNHDA and CDR2 as SQIVND (reference sequence). The CDR3 sequence is 13 residues long. The CDR3 loop is CASEDRLNTEAFF. The CDR3, as DNA: TGTGCCAGTGAGGACAGGCTGAACACTGAAGCTTTCTTT.

The chain has TRBV5-1 and TRBJ2-7; 8 bases are a match to TRBD2. CDR3 size: 16 residues. Germline V lookup: CDR1 SGHRS, CDR2 YFSETQ. Losses at the gene ends were 5 bases for V and 2 bases for J; bases not matched to a gene: 12. The CDR3 loop reads CASSYTGLAGAYEQYF. As DNA, the CDR3 is TGCGCCAGCAGTTACACAGGACTAGCTGGTGCCTACGAGCAGTACTTC.

The rearrangement uses TRBV15 and TRBJ2-1; 9 bases map to TRBD2. The CDR3 consists of 16 residues. Germline V gene lookup returns CDR1 LNHNV and CDR2 YYDKDF (reference sequence). Trimming removed 0 bases from V and 10 bases from J; junction bases left unmatched: 10. The CDR3 reads CATSRDGASGAREQFF. The CDR3 region has the DNA TGTGCCACCAGCAGAGATGGGGCTAGCGGGGCGAGGGAGCAGTTCTTC.

This clone has only one observation. The chain couples TRBV7-6 to TRBJ1-5, with D maybe TRBD1 (6 bases). The CDR3 loop spans 18 amino acids. V was trimmed by 5 bases and J by 6 bases, leaving 26 bases between them. The germline V gene has CDR1 SGHVS and CDR2 FNYEAQ. The CDR3, as DNA: TGTGCCAGCAGCCCACCAGATCCTGGGCCGCTAGGGGGTCAGCCCCAGCATTTT. Translated, it gives CASSPPDPGPLGGQPQHF.

There are a few counts of this clone. The chain couples TRBV14 to TRBJ2-6; D gene uncertain. The CDR3 runs 18 residues. Germline-derived CDR1 and CDR2 are SGHDN and FVKESK. V was pared by 1 base and J by 0 bases, with 13 bases between. This CDR3 reads CASSQVVWPSSGANVLTF. The CDR3 DNA is TGTGCCAGCAGCCAAGTCGTGTGGCCCAGCTCTGGGGCCAACGTCCTGACTTTC.

The CDR3 protein is CASRRDSSYEQYF. The CDR3 nucleotides are TGTGCCAGCAGAAGGGACAGCTCCTACGAGCAGTACTTC. This rearrangement joins TRBV6-6 to TRBJ2-7; 7 bases match TRBD1. In germline, CDR1 is MNHNY, CDR2 SVGAGI (reference sequence). The CDR3 runs to 13 residues. Losses at the gene ends were 6 bases for V and 0 bases for J; bases not matched to a gene: 2.

The J gene is TRBJ2-3, the V gene TRBV5-4, with a weak D call TRBD2 (5 bases). Looked up from germline, CDR1 is SGHNT and CDR2 is YYREEE (reference sequence). Trimming stripped 1 base from V and 6 bases from J, with 18 bases between. The CDR3 has 16 residues. In DNA form, the CDR3 reads TGTGCCAGCAGCTTGAAATCGGCGGGTGGCGGGGATACGCAGTATTTT. Translated, it gives CASSLKSAGGGDTQYF. Using reference TRBV5-4 and TRBJ2-3 for the parts outside the CDR3, the full variable domain is ETGVTQSPTHLIKTRGQQVTLRCSSQSGHNTVSWYQQALGQGPQFIFQYYREEENGRGNFPPRFSGLQFPNYSSELNVNALELDDSALYLCASSLKSAGGGDTQYFGPGTRLTVL.

Comment on this clone: The junction does not match germline at one end; this may be a read error. The chain couples TRBV7-9 to TRBJ2-5, with 10 bases fitting TRBD2. Per the germline V gene, CDR1 is SEHNR and CDR2 is FQNEAQ (reference sequence). This CDR3 has 16 amino acids. The CDR3 DNA follows: TGTTCCAGCAGCTCTCCGCGTGCTAGCGGGAGTGAGACCCAGTACTTC. As protein: CSSSSPRASGSETQYF.

The genes are TRBV4-2 and TRBJ1-1; D might be TRBD1 (5 bases). CDR1 LGHNA and CDR2 YNFKEQ come from the germline V gene. The V end was cut by 4 bases, the J end by 1 base, with 16 bases between. This CDR3 has 16 residues. CDR3 nucleotide sequence: TGTGCCAGCAGCCGGGCGTGGGGCAACGGGAACACTGAAGCTTTCTTT. It is translated as CASSRAWGNGNTEAFF.

This chain joins TRBV18 and TRBJ2-2; 9 nucleotides line up with TRBD1. Germline CDR1 KGHSH, CDR2 LQKENI. Trimming cost V 2 bases and J 4 bases; bases outside gene matches: 8. The CDR3 is made up of 17 amino acids. CDR3 sequence reads: CASSPKQGALGTGELFF. CDR3 in DNA: TGTGCCAGCTCACCAAAACAGGGGGCCTTGGGCACCGGGGAGCTGTTTTTT. The full variable domain, in which reference TRBV18 and TRBJ2-2 provide the parts outside the CDR3, is NAGVMQNPRHLVRRRGQEARLRCSPMKGHSHVYWYRQLPEEGLKFMVYLQKENIIDESGMPKERFSAEFPKEGPSILRIQQVVRGDSAAYFCASSPKQGALGTGELFFGEGSRLTVL.

The chain joins TRBV7-3 to TRBJ2-3, with D tentatively TRBD2 (5 bases). Trimming took off 1 base at V and 6 bases at J, with 8 bases between the two ends. Looked up from germline, CDR1 is SGHTA and CDR2 is FQGTGA. The CDR3 extends over 13 amino acids. CDR3 in DNA: TGTGCCAGCAGCTTAAGGCGGGCGGATACGCAGTATTTT. Amino acids: CASSLRRADTQYF.

The CDR3 sequence: CASSLNPRVTGELFF. CDR3 DNA sequence: TGTGCCAGCAGTTTAAACCCGAGGGTCACCGGGGAGCTGTTTTTT. The chain recombines TRBV27 with TRBJ2-2, with D tentatively TRBD2 (5 bases). CDR3 length equals 15 residues. Trimming took off 2 bases at V and 4 bases at J, with 11 bases between the two ends. Germline assignment: CDR1 MNHEY and CDR2 SMNVEV (reference sequence).

The chain recombines TRBV9 with TRBJ2-2; unclear D gene. The CDR3 totals 13 residues. Trimming removed 5 bases from V and 6 bases from J, with 11 bases in between. The V gene's germline CDR1 is SGDLS and CDR2 YYNGEE. In DNA, the CDR3 is TGTGCCAGCAGTAGAAGTGGTTCCGGGGAGCTGTTTTTT. This sequence encodes CASSRSGSGELFF.

This chain connects TRBV5-4 to TRBJ1-2; D uncertain. CDR3 length: 14 residues. CDR1 SGHNT and CDR2 YYREEE come from the germline V gene (reference sequence). Trimming removed 4 bases from V and 5 bases from J, with 15 bases in between. CDR3 region: CASSPEAGSYGYTF. The DNA of the CDR3 is TGTGCCAGCAGCCCCGAAGCCGGTTCTTATGGCTACACCTTC.

The CDR3 loop reads CASSASVGGSGQETQYF. CDR3 DNA sequence: TGCGCCAGCAGCGCCTCGGTGGGCGGGTCTGGTCAAGAGACCCAGTACTTC. This chain joins TRBV5-1 and TRBJ2-5; a possible D gene is TRBD2 (5 bases). This CDR3 is 17 amino acids long. The V gene lost 4 bases and the J gene lost 2 bases, with 21 bases spanning the gap. Germline lookup yields CDR1 SGHRS and CDR2 YFSETQ.

This rearrangement joins TRBV7-6 to TRBJ2-5, with 7 bases matching TRBD2. The DNA end lines up better with TRBJ2-7; the J call may be wrong. Germline CDR1 SGHVS, CDR2 FNYEAQ. The CDR3 is 14 amino acids. CDR3 region: CASSPRAGSYEQYF. DNA of the CDR3: TGTGCCAGCAGCCCGAGAGCGGGGTCCTACGAGCAGTACTTC.

This clone was counted only a few times. This chain uses TRBV15 with TRBJ2-3; possibly TRBD2 for D (5 bases). The germline CDR1 and CDR2 sequences are LNHNV and YYDKDF (reference sequence). The CDR3 covers 16 residues. V was trimmed by 1 base and J by 4 bases, leaving 15 bases between them. The CDR3: CATSRVDPARADTQYF. The DNA of the CDR3 is TGTGCCACCAGCAGAGTGGACCCCGCGCGGGCAGATACGCAGTATTTT.

This clone was detected a few times. The V gene is TRBV19, the J gene TRBJ1-2; no clear D gene. Germline assignment: CDR1 LNHDA and CDR2 SQIVND (reference sequence). CDR3 size: 12 residues. V shed 4 bases and J shed 7 bases, with 10 bases lying between them. DNA of the CDR3: TGTGCCAGTAGTAGCTCTAACAGTGGCTACACCTTC. Amino acid sequence: CASSSSNSGYTF.

Concerning this clone itself: At one of its ends the junction is not consistent with the germline gene, which may arise from a read error. The sample has other DNA sequences that encode this CDR3 too. The chain joins TRBV6-5 to TRBJ2-7, with 14 nucleotides matching TRBD2. This CDR3 is 16 amino acids long. Germline V gene data show CDR1 as MNHEY and CDR2 as SVGAGI. CDR3 DNA sequence: TGTGCCAGCAGTTACTTACCGACTAGCGGGAGGGCCGGACTAAACTTC. Translating it yields CASSYLPTSGRAGLNF.

The V and J genes are TRBV5-1 and TRBJ2-2, with 12 bases identical to TRBD2. Germline CDR1 is SGHRS and CDR2 is YFSETQ. The CDR3 totals 16 residues. With V trimmed by 1 base and J by 4 bases, 2 bases remained unmatched. The CDR3 loop is CASSLSSGRATGELFF. The CDR3 DNA sequence: TGCGCCAGCAGCTTGTCTAGCGGGAGGGCCACCGGGGAGCTGTTTTTT.